This paragraph reports one T cell receptor (beta chain). What it binds is not known. The sample comes from a study of T cells after yellow fever vaccination. Whole-study context: Preparation of the low-cell-number fractions used SMART-Seq v4 Ultra Low Input. General study results and limits: Most primary-vaccination clones recurred post-booster (roughly 97% CD4, roughly 87% CD8). A weaker secondary response peaked on day 5, the primary on day 15.

V was pared by 5 bases and J by 6 bases, with 13 bases of the junction left unmatched. CDR1 is SGHTA, CDR2 FQGNSA, per germline. The CDR3 is made up of 16 amino acids. TCRdb used MiXCR to reprocess the 5' RACE reads, holding one entry per CDR3 protein. The sample lists approximately 510,000 distinct CDR3 sequences, just over 20% occurring once. The chain is built from TRBV7-2 and TRBJ2-1; 7 positions agree with TRBD2. The receptor was derived from a man between 18 and 35 years old who received the YFV17D yellow fever vaccine. Sequences were derived from PBMCs, sampled about 20 days after the first yellow fever vaccination. The CDR3 nucleotides read TGTGCCAGCAGCCGCGGCGGGGCGGGGGTGGCCAATGAGCAGTTCTTC. It specifies CASSRGGAGVANEQFF.